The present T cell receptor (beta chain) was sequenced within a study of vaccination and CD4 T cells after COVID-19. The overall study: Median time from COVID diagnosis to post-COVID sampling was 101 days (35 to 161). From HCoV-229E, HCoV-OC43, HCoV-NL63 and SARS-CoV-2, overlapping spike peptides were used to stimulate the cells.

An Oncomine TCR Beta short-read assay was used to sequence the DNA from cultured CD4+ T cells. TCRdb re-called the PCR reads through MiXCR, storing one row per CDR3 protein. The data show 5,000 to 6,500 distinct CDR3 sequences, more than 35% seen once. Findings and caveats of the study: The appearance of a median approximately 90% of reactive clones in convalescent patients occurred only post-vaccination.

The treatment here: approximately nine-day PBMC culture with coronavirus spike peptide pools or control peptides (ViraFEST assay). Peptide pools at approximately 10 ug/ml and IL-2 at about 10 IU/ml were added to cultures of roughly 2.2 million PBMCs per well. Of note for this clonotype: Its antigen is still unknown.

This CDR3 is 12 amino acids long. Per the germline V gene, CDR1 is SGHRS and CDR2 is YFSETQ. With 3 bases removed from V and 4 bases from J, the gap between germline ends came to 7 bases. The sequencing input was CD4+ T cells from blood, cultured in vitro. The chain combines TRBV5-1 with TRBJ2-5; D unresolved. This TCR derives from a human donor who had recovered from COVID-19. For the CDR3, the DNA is TGCGCCAGCAGCTACATTGGAGAGACCCAGTACTTC. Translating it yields CASSYIGETQYF.